This is a list of T cell receptor beta chains from one sample in a study of siplizumab effects on memory and regulatory T cells. TCRdb keeps only in-frame clones here, not all; method: immunoSEQ multiplex PCR. Among around 100,000 clones listed, about 93% were seen once. Sequencing was performed on non-Treg CD4+ T cells sorted from blood. These receptor sequences come from a human donor in good health. Each CDR3 is given with its conserved first and last residue. The D gene is left open where the match is weak. Not all rows give a size; the values are once, few, many and, for expanded clones, a class.

V: TRBV4-2
D: -
size: -
J: TRBJ2-1
CDR3: CASSQDRRTRSSYNEQFF
DNA: TGTGCCAGCAGCCAAGATCGACGAACAAGAAGCTCCTACAATGAGCAGTTCTTC

V: TRBV29-1
D: -
size: -
J: TRBJ2-1
CDR3: CSVLSRLSSYNEQFF
DNA: TGCAGCGTGCTCTCTCGCCTGAGCTCCTACAATGAGCAGTTCTTC

V: TRBV15
D: TRBD1
size: -
J: TRBJ1-4
CDR3: CATSRDRGPEKLFF
DNA: TGTGCCACCAGCAGGGACAGGGGGCCTGAAAAACTGTTTTTT

V: TRBV7-3
D: TRBD1
size: -
J: TRBJ2-3
CDR3: CASSGSGGGTLTDTQYF
DNA: TGTGCCAGCAGCGGCTCAGGGGGCGGAACCCTCACAGATACGCAGTATTTT

V: TRBV29-1
D: TRBD1
size: -
J: TRBJ1-1
CDR3: CSVQKRGLQGAGRSSTEAFF
DNA: TGCAGCGTCCAGAAGAGGGGGCTACAGGGGGCAGGGCGGTCGAGCACTGAAGCTTTCTTT

V: TRBV5-1
D: TRBD1
size: -
J: TRBJ2-1
CDR3: CASSPGQGGYNEQFF
DNA: TGCGCCAGCAGTCCCGGACAGGGGGGATACAATGAGCAGTTCTTC

V: TRBV5-1
D: -
size: once
J: TRBJ2-3
CDR3: CASSLDWLGADTQYF
DNA: TGCGCCAGCAGCTTGGATTGGCTGGGGGCAGATACGCAGTATTTT

V: TRBV19
D: -
size: -
J: TRBJ2-2
CDR3: CASSSGVTGELFF
DNA: TGTGCCAGTAGTTCCGGAGTGACCGGGGAGCTGTTTTTT

V: TRBV25-1
D: -
size: once
J: TRBJ2-1
CDR3: CASMDSHLSSYNEQFF
DNA: TGTGCCAGCATGGACAGCCACCTGAGCTCCTACAATGAGCAGTTCTTC

V: TRBV11-3
D: TRBD2
size: -
J: TRBJ2-1
CDR3: CASSSGGLAGINEQFF
DNA: TGTGCCAGCAGCTCGGGGGGGCTAGCGGGAATAAATGAGCAGTTCTTC

V: TRBV2
D: -
size: -
J: TRBJ1-2
CDR3: CASSEGVEYGYTF
DNA: TGTGCCAGCAGTGAAGGCGTCGAGTATGGCTACACCTTC

V: TRBV7-2
D: TRBD2
size: -
J: TRBJ2-1
CDR3: CASSLGLAVSDEQFF
DNA: TGTGCCAGCAGCTTAGGACTAGCGGTTAGTGATGAGCAGTTCTTC

V: TRBV27
D: TRBD1
size: few
J: TRBJ1-4
CDR3: CASSQKGQGPTNEKLFF
DNA: TGTGCCAGCAGCCAAAAGGGACAGGGACCAACTAATGAAAAACTGTTTTTT

V: TRBV5-6
D: TRBD1
size: -
J: TRBJ1-4
CDR3: CASSLGQGNEKLFF
DNA: TGTGCCAGCAGCTTGGGACAGGGGAATGAAAAACTGTTTTTT

V: TRBV11-1
D: -
size: once
J: TRBJ1-1
CDR3: CASSSSLLTEAFF
DNA: TGTGCCAGCAGCTCAAGCCTGTTAACTGAAGCTTTCTTT

V: TRBV18
D: -
size: -
J: TRBJ1-1
CDR3: CASSEDTEAFF
DNA: TGTGCCAGCTCAGAGGACACTGAAGCTTTCTTT

V: TRBV4-1
D: TRBD1
size: -
J: TRBJ2-7
CDR3: CASSQDPLRTGGEQYF
DNA: TGCGCCAGCAGCCAAGATCCCCTCCGGACAGGCGGCGAGCAGTACTTC

V: TRBV4-2
D: TRBD1
size: -
J: TRBJ1-1
CDR3: CASRGQEQPTNTEAFF
DNA: TGTGCCAGCAGAGGACAGGAACAACCTACGAACACTGAAGCTTTCTTT

V: TRBV5-5
D: -
size: -
J: TRBJ2-1
CDR3: CASSHYEQFF
DNA: TGTGCCAGCAGCCACTACGAGCAGTTCTTC

V: TRBV19
D: -
size: -
J: TRBJ2-6
CDR3: CASSVDSGANVLTF
DNA: TGTGCCAGTAGCGTAGACTCTGGGGCCAACGTCCTGACTTTC

V: TRBV19
D: -
size: -
J: TRBJ2-2
CDR3: CASSITAGHNTGELFF
DNA: TGTGCCAGTAGTATTACCGCGGGACATAACACCGGGGAGCTGTTTTTT

V: TRBV2
D: -
size: -
J: TRBJ2-7
CDR3: CASSSGSFSYEQYF
DNA: TGTGCCAGCAGTAGCGGCTCATTCTCCTACGAGCAGTACTTC

V: TRBV7-2
D: -
size: -
J: TRBJ2-5
CDR3: CASSQSGTVPYF
DNA: TGTGCCAGCAGCCAGTCGGGTACAGTTCCGTACTTC

V: TRBV7-8
D: TRBD2
size: -
J: TRBJ2-2
CDR3: CASSGTSGWMGELFF
DNA: TGTGCCAGCAGCGGGACTAGCGGCTGGATGGGGGAGCTGTTTTTT

V: TRBV5-4
D: TRBD1
size: -
J: TRBJ1-2
CDR3: CASSLVQGNYGYTF
DNA: TGTGCCAGCAGCCTTGTACAGGGGAACTATGGCTACACCTTC

V: TRBV28
D: TRBD1
size: -
J: TRBJ2-7
CDR3: CASRELGTANSYEQYF
DNA: TGTGCCAGCAGGGAACTCGGGACAGCCAACTCCTACGAGCAGTACTTC

V: TRBV27
D: -
size: -
J: TRBJ2-3
CDR3: CASMDVIQRVTDTQYF
DNA: TGTGCCAGCATGGACGTTATCCAGAGGGTCACAGATACGCAGTATTTT

V: TRBV2
D: -
size: -
J: TRBJ1-4
CDR3: CASSVLGLGNEKLFF
DNA: TGTGCCAGCAGTGTTTTAGGGTTGGGGAATGAAAAACTGTTTTTT

V: TRBV7-2
D: -
size: -
J: TRBJ2-7
CDR3: CASSWERSYEQYF
DNA: TGTGCCAGCAGCTGGGAGCGGTCCTACGAGCAGTACTTC

V: TRBV5-4
D: -
size: -
J: TRBJ1-6
CDR3: CASSNRDMGDNSPLHF
DNA: TGTGCCAGCAGCAACCGGGACATGGGTGATAATTCACCCCTCCACTTT

V: TRBV19
D: -
size: few
J: TRBJ2-1
CDR3: CASSQGKSYNEQFF
DNA: TGTGCCAGTAGTCAGGGTAAGTCCTACAATGAGCAGTTCTTC

V: TRBV10-3
D: TRBD1
size: -
J: TRBJ2-2
CDR3: CAISESRGTANTGELFF
DNA: TGTGCCATCAGTGAGTCGAGGGGGACAGCGAACACCGGGGAGCTGTTTTTT

V: TRBV28
D: -
size: -
J: TRBJ2-1
CDR3: CASRSVGDSSYNEQFF
DNA: TGTGCCAGCAGAAGTGTGGGGGACTCCTCTTACAATGAGCAGTTCTTC

V: TRBV7-8
D: -
size: -
J: TRBJ2-7
CDR3: CASSLMQGREQYF
DNA: TGTGCCAGCAGCTTAATGCAGGGTCGGGAGCAGTACTTC

V: TRBV4-3
D: -
size: -
J: TRBJ1-1
CDR3: CASSHEGRNTEAFF
DNA: TGCGCCAGCAGCCACGAGGGCAGGAACACTGAAGCTTTCTTT

V: TRBV18
D: -
size: once
J: TRBJ2-2
CDR3: CASSHSTGEAGELFF
DNA: TGTGCCAGCTCACACAGTACAGGGGAGGCCGGGGAGCTGTTTTTT

V: TRBV7-3
D: -
size: -
J: TRBJ2-1
CDR3: CASSPSTRLRDEQFF
DNA: TGTGCCAGCAGCCCGTCAACCCGTTTGAGGGATGAGCAGTTCTTC

V: TRBV7-9
D: -
size: -
J: TRBJ1-3
CDR3: CASSLGSWRTGNTIYF
DNA: TGTGCCAGCAGCTTAGGGTCCTGGAGAACTGGAAACACCATATATTTT

V: TRBV15
D: TRBD2
size: -
J: TRBJ2-7
CDR3: CATSRDLTSGSYEQYF
DNA: TGTGCCACCAGCAGAGATCTAACTAGCGGATCCTACGAGCAGTACTTC